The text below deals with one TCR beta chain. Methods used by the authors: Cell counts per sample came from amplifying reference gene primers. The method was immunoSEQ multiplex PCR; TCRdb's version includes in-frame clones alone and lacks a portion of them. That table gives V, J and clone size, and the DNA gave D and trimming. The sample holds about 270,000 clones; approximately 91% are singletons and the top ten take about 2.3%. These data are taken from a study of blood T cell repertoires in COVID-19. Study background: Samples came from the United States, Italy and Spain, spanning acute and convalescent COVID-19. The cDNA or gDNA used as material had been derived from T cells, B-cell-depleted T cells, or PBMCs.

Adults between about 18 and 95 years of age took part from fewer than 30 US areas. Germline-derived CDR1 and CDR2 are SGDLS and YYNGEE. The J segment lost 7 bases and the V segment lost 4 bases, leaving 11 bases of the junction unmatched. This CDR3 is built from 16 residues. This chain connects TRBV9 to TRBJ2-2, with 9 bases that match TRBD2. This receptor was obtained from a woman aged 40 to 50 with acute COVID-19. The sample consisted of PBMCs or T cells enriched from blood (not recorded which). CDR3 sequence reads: CASSQLAGAGNGELFF. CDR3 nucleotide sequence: TGTGCCAGCAGCCAGTTAGCGGGGGCTGGGAACGGGGAGCTGTTTTTT.